Each of the 32 T cell receptor beta chains below was sequenced from the same sample in a study of regulatory T cells in long-lasting Graves disease (dated by TCRdb to the early 2020s). The time point label, as the study defines it: newly diagnosed GD, antithyroid drugs for less than 3 months. For both TCR sequencing and RNA sequencing, RNA was extracted from PBMCs in TRIzol. Libraries were prepared through multiplex PCR. The reads were generated on an Illumina HiSeq 4000. CDR3 regions were amplified by Arm-PCR with iRepertoire HTBI primers to construct TCR beta libraries. Using fastp trimming at Q25 and MiXCR clonotype assembly, TCRdb reanalyzed the public sequencing data and kept in-frame beta chains. A single entry per CDR3 protein holds the most common genes and DNA from its merged rows. This sample is represented by 320,000 or so distinct CDR3 sequences; roughly 18% of them were singletons. The ten most abundant clones make up about 36% of the sample.

Source: peripheral blood mononuclear cells (PBMCs), taken at new diagnosis, from a patient treated with antithyroid drugs. These receptors originate from a female donor with Graves disease.

This clonotype was counted only a few times. The chain joins TRBV6-1 to TRBJ2-1, with D perhaps TRBD2 (6 bases). The CDR3 runs 12 residues. CDR1 is MNHNS and CDR2 is SASEGT in the germline V gene. V dropped 5 bases and J dropped 9 bases, with 11 bases sitting between them. CDR3 nucleotide sequence: TGTGCCAGCAGTCCCGGAGGGATTGAGCAGTTCTTC. Its translation is CASSPGGIEQFF.

There are many counts of this clonotype. V is TRBV30 and J is TRBJ2-1, with 10 bases aligning to TRBD2. There are 16 residues in the CDR3. Germline V gene lookup returns CDR1 GTSNPN and CDR2 SVGIG (reference sequence). The V and J ends lost 0 bases and 3 bases, in that order; junction bases with no gene match: 5. CDR3 coding DNA: TGTGCCTGGAGTGTAGCGGGAGGGCTTGTCTACAATGAGCAGTTCTTC. It codes for CAWSVAGGLVYNEQFF.

To note about this clonotype: A far larger clone is a single base away, which makes a read error likely. The V gene is TRBV11-2, the J gene TRBJ2-5; D perhaps matches TRBD2 (7 bases). The last part of the DNA fits TRBJ2-1 better; the J call may be wrong. This CDR3 region has 17 residues. CDR1 is SGHAT, CDR2 FQNNGV, per germline. The CDR3 DNA sequence: TGTGCCAGCAGCTTACCACCCAGGACTAGGGGGGACAATGAGCAGTTCTTC. Its translation: CASSLPPRTRGDNEQFF.

There are many counts of this clonotype. The chain recombines TRBV24-1 with TRBJ2-7; D perhaps matches TRBD2 (5 bases). The V gene's germline CDR1 is KGHDR and CDR2 SFDVKD. The length of the CDR3 is 12 residues. The CDR3 DNA sequence: TGTGCTGCGGGCGGCAACTCCTACGAGCAGTACTTC. Encoded protein: CAAGGNSYEQYF.

A few counts support this clonotype. This rearrangement joins TRBV20-1 to TRBJ2-3; 7 bases agree with TRBD2. Per the germline V gene, CDR1 is DFQATT and CDR2 is SNEGSKA (reference sequence). CDR3 length: 15 residues. V lost 4 bases and J lost 5; bases outside the gene matches: 12. The CDR3 sequence is CSATTGTNGEDTQYF. CDR3 DNA: TGCAGTGCTACCACGGGGACTAATGGAGAAGATACGCAGTATTTT.

This clonotype was recorded a few times. The gene calls are TRBV7-9 and TRBJ2-3, with 8 bases aligning to TRBD2. CDR3 length equals 19 residues. J gave up 2 bases and V 5 bases, and 18 bases lay outside the gene matches. From germline, CDR1 is SEHNR and CDR2 FQNEAQ (reference sequence). The DNA of the CDR3 is TGTGCCAGCAGCCGGCGCGGAACCCTCAGCGGGGGAATCACAGATACGCAGTATTTT. Translating gives CASSRRGTLSGGITDTQYF.

In regard to this clonotype: A clone one base away is much larger, so this may be a read error. The chain employs TRBV6-1 and TRBJ2-7; D is unclear. The CDR3 contains 14 residues. V was clipped by 5 bases and J by 8 bases, with 19 bases between them. From germline, CDR1 is MNHNS and CDR2 SASEGT. The DNA for the CDR3 is TGTGCCAGCAGTACCCTCCCAGATTCCGACAAGCAGTACTTC. Translating it yields CASSTLPDSDKQYF.

The chain couples TRBV20-1 to TRBJ2-1; 9 nucleotides agree with TRBD2. Trimming removed 0 bases from V and 4 bases from J; junction bases left unmatched: 4. In germline, CDR1 is DFQATT, CDR2 SNEGSKA (reference sequence). The CDR3 covers 15 residues. CDR3 protein: CSARDMTSGYNEQFF. The CDR3 bases are TGCAGTGCTAGAGATATGACTAGCGGATACAATGAGCAGTTCTTC.

The genes are TRBV6-2 or TRBV6-3 and TRBJ2-3, with D maybe TRBD1 (5 bases). Germline V gene lookup returns CDR1 MNHEY and CDR2 SVGEGT. V dropped 7 bases and J dropped 3 bases, with 14 bases sitting between them. This CDR3 is built from 14 residues. CDR3 amino acids: CASNFQGQTDTQYF. The CDR3 region has the DNA TGTGCCAGCAATTTTCAGGGCCAGACAGATACGCAGTATTTT.

At least ten counts were recorded for this clonotype. The chain carries TRBV6-1 and TRBJ1-2; no clear D gene. This CDR3 spans 13 amino acids. With 6 bases removed from V and 2 bases from J, the gap between germline ends came to 10 bases. CDR1 is MNHNS, CDR2 SASEGT, per germline. This CDR3 is CASRTSLNYGYTF. The CDR3 DNA is TGTGCCAGCAGAACCAGTTTAAACTATGGCTACACCTTC.

At least ten counts were recorded for this clonotype. V and J are TRBV12-3 or TRBV12-4 and TRBJ2-3; 9 nucleotides agree with TRBD2. The CDR3 runs to 16 residues. Unmatched junction bases numbered 3, after V lost 2 bases and J lost 0 bases. CDR3 DNA: TGTGCCAGCAGTTTATGGCTAGCGGGAAGCACAGATACGCAGTATTTT. Protein: CASSLWLAGSTDTQYF.

The table lists this clonotype with many counts. The V call is TRBV6-1, the J call TRBJ1-3, with D possibly being TRBD1 (6 bases). This CDR3 comprises 16 residues. The V gene's germline CDR1 is MNHNS and CDR2 SASEGT. V was trimmed by 7 bases and J by 4 bases, leaving 20 bases between them. CDR3 DNA sequence: TGTGCCAGCATCCCCCTCGACAGGAGGAGGGGAAACACCATATATTTT. As protein: CASIPLDRRRGNTIYF.

This clonotype was seen many times. V is TRBV11-3 and J is TRBJ1-1, with D unresolved. The germline V gene has CDR1 SGHNT and CDR2 YENEEA. The V end lost 5 bases, the J end lost 7 bases, and 11 bases lay between the germline ends. The length of the CDR3 is 12 residues. The CDR3 sequence is CASSPGRIEAFF. The CDR3 DNA sequence: TGTGCCAGCAGCCCCGGTAGGATTGAAGCTTTCTTT.

This clonotype was counted many times. The chain is built from TRBV10-3 and TRBJ2-2; perhaps TRBD1 as D (6 bases). The CDR3 is 16 amino acids. Germline CDR1 ENHRY, CDR2 SYGVKD. V dropped 5 bases and J dropped 2 bases, with 15 bases sitting between them. The CDR3 nucleotides read TGTGCCATCAGTCCCCCCCAGGGGATCAACACCGGGGAGCTGTTTTTT. Amino acid sequence: CAISPPQGINTGELFF.

This clonotype was observed a few times. V gene TRBV6-4 combines with J gene TRBJ1-1; D gene uncertain. This CDR3 is 14 amino acids long. CDR1 and CDR2 from the germline V gene are MRHNA and SNTAGT. V lost 3 bases, J lost 3 bases, and 11 bases lay in between. The CDR3 nucleotides read TGTGCCAGCAGTGAGTCGACGGATCACACTGAAGCTTTCTTT. This translates into CASSESTDHTEAFF.

In this sample, this clonotype turned up many times. The chain recombines TRBV24-1 with TRBJ2-5; either TRBD1 or TRBD2 may fit D (5 bases each). CDR3 length: 17 amino acids. CDR1 and CDR2 (germline): KGHDR, SFDVKD. Trimming removed 0 bases at V and 4 bases at J, with 17 bases between. CDR3 DNA: TGTGCCACCAGTGATTTGTCTACTGGGGGTGGACGAGAGACCCAGTACTTC. Protein product: CATSDLSTGGGRETQYF.

This clonotype has a count of ten or more. The gene calls are TRBV14 and TRBJ2-2; 8 bases match TRBD2. Per germline, CDR1 SGHDN and CDR2 FVKESK. This CDR3 contains 17 residues. After removal of 6 bases from V and 5 bases from J, the junction contained 14 bases not matched to a gene. Here the CDR3 reads CASRARDSGTGTGELFF. The CDR3 DNA sequence: TGTGCCAGCAGAGCCAGGGATAGCGGGACTGGGACCGGGGAGCTGTTTTTT.

The table lists this clonotype with many counts. The V call is TRBV11-3, the J call TRBJ2-1; TRBD2 is a possible D gene (6 bases). Germline V gives CDR1 SGHNT, CDR2 YENEEA. Trimming pared 7 bases from V and 0 bases from J, leaving 25 bases between. This CDR3 is built from 19 residues. The CDR3 spells CASTLVRASGLSSYNEQFF. CDR3 DNA sequence: TGTGCCAGCACGTTGGTCAGGGCCAGCGGGTTGAGCTCCTACAATGAGCAGTTCTTC.

This clonotype occurred many times. V usage is TRBV27 and J usage is TRBJ2-3, with 11 bases lining up with TRBD2. The junction had 8 bases not matched to a gene; V was cut back by 0 bases and J by 6 bases. The CDR3 contains 17 residues. CDR1 MNHEY and CDR2 SMNVEV come from the germline V gene (reference sequence). DNA for the CDR3: TGTGCCAGCAGTTTATCAGTAGCGGGAGGGTACCCCGATACGCAGTATTTT. It translates to CASSLSVAGGYPDTQYF.

The chain uses TRBV6-1 and TRBJ1-1; D is undetermined. Germline CDR1 is MNHNS and CDR2 is SASEGT. V was clipped by 6 bases and J by 3 bases, with 17 bases between them. CDR3 size: 15 residues. The CDR3 reads CASSRPGSSHTEAFF. CDR3 DNA: TGTGCCAGCAGCCGCCCCGGGAGCTCGCACACTGAAGCTTTCTTT.

In its sample, this clonotype was seen many times. This chain links TRBV6-1 with TRBJ2-1; 7 positions agree with TRBD1. The CDR3 has 15 amino acids. Trimming removed 5 bases from V and 4 bases from J; junction bases left unmatched: 8. The germline CDR1 and CDR2 sequences are MNHNS and SASEGT. The CDR3 loop reads CASSTRDSYYNEQFF. The CDR3 DNA is TGTGCCAGCAGTACCCGGGACAGCTATTACAATGAGCAGTTCTTC.

This clonotype was seen ten or more times. The chain links TRBV20-1 to TRBJ1-6, with D perhaps matching TRBD1 (6 bases). Germline CDR1 and CDR2: DFQATT and SNEGSKA (reference sequence). This CDR3 has 14 amino acids. The V end lost 3 bases, the J end lost 9 bases, and 15 bases lay between the germline ends. CDR3 amino acids: CSASPGQNTSPLHF. In DNA, the CDR3 is TGCAGTGCTAGCCCTGGACAGAATACTTCACCCCTCCACTTT.

Details on this clonotype: A clone one base away is much larger, so this may be a read error. The chain has TRBV2 and TRBJ1-1, with D possibly being TRBD1 (5 bases). The CDR3 contains 14 residues. The germline gives CDR1 SNHLY, CDR2 FYNNEI. Trimming stripped 8 bases from V and 1 base from J, with 14 bases between. The CDR3 here is CASARQPTNTEAFF. CDR3 in DNA: TGTGCCAGCGCCAGACAGCCGACGAACACTGAAGCTTTCTTT.

This clonotype has at least ten counts. The J gene is TRBJ2-7, the V gene TRBV3-1; TRBD2 might be the D (5 bases). CDR1 and CDR2 from the germline V gene are LGHDT and YNNKEL (reference sequence). This CDR3 contains 13 residues. Trimming removed 0 bases from V and 12 bases from J, with 15 bases in between. This CDR3 is CASSQDILGKPYF. DNA for the CDR3: TGTGCCAGCAGCCAAGATATCCTCGGGAAACCGTACTTC.

The CDR3 DNA reads as TGCAGTGCTAGAGGAGGAGTCGGCGGCACTGAAGCTTTCTTT. Protein: CSARGGVGGTEAFF. This chain links TRBV20-1 with TRBJ1-1, with D unclear. The V end lost 1 base, the J end lost 4 bases, and 13 bases lay between the germline ends. The CDR3 has 14 amino acids. The germline gives CDR1 DFQATT, CDR2 SNEGSKA (reference sequence).

This clonotype was picked up many times. This chain connects TRBV12-3 or TRBV12-4 to TRBJ2-4; perhaps TRBD1 as D (5 bases). There are 14 residues in the CDR3. Trimming cost V 6 bases and J 3 bases, with 12 bases left between them. The CDR3 nucleotides read TGTGCCAGCAGGGATGACAGTGGCAAAAACATTCAGTACTTC. Its protein is CASRDDSGKNIQYF.

V gene TRBV2 combines with J gene TRBJ2-1, with TRBD2 matching 10 bases. This CDR3 spans 15 amino acids. Germline CDR1 and CDR2: SNHLY and FYNNEI. V gave up 3 bases and J gave up 4 bases; unmatched junction bases: 3. The chain's CDR3 is CASSDRLAGYNEQFF. As DNA, the CDR3 is TGTGCCAGCAGTGACCGACTAGCGGGTTACAATGAGCAGTTCTTC.

The chain has TRBV5-1 and TRBJ1-1; no firm D call. The V gene's germline CDR1 is SGHRS and CDR2 YFSETQ. The CDR3 runs 15 residues. V was cut by 9 bases and J by 5 bases, with 23 bases left in between. DNA of the CDR3: TGCGCCATCGGCCCCGAACAAAGCGCAAGGACTGAAGCTTTCTTT. It yields the protein CAIGPEQSARTEAFF.

The rearrangement links TRBV5-6 to TRBJ1-2, with D perhaps TRBD1 (6 bases). This CDR3 spans 19 amino acids. V was shortened by 5 bases and J by 1 base, with 27 bases between the two germline ends. CDR1 and CDR2 (germline): SGHDT, YYEEEE. The DNA of the CDR3 is TGTGCCAGCAGTGAAGCCTGGGTTGGACAGAACGATTTTAACTATGGCTACACCTTC. Protein product: CASSEAWVGQNDFNYGYTF.

This clonotype was seen ten or more times. The CDR3: CASSGDVVQETQYF. The DNA for the CDR3 is TGTGCCAGCAGTGGCGACGTGGTACAAGAGACCCAGTACTTC. The chain combines TRBV12-3 or TRBV12-4 with TRBJ2-5; D gene unclear. This CDR3 contains 14 residues. Trimming cost V 5 bases and J 2 bases, with 12 bases left between them.

The sample holds many counts of this clonotype. The J gene is TRBJ2-3, the V gene TRBV24-1, with 9 positions matching TRBD2. In germline, CDR1 is KGHDR, CDR2 SFDVKD. This CDR3 is built from 16 residues. V trimming: 4 bases; J trimming: 2 bases; junction bases outside the gene matches: 6. The chain's CDR3 is CATSDRRGLATDTQYF. CDR3 nucleotide sequence: TGTGCCACCAGTGACCGACGGGGACTAGCCACAGATACGCAGTATTTT.

This clonotype was seen repeatedly, ten times or more. The chain is built from TRBV10-3 and TRBJ2-1; possible D gene TRBD2, 6 bases. Germline V gene data show CDR1 as ENHRY and CDR2 as SYGVKD. This CDR3 has 14 amino acids. V lost 4 bases to trimming and J lost 5 bases, with 12 bases between them. In nucleotides, the CDR3 is TGTGCCATCAGTGCGTCGGGGACTGACAATGAGCAGTTCTTC. Translated, it gives CAISASGTDNEQFF.